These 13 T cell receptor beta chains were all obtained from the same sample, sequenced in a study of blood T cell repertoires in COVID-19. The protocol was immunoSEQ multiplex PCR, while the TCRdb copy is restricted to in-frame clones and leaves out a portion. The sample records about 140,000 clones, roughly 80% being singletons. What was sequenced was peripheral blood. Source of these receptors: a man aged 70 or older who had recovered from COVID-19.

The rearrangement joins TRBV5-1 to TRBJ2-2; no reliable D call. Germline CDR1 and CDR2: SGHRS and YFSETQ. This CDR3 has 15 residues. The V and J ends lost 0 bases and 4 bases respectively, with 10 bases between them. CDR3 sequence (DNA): TGCGCCAGCAGCTTGGGGCTAGGCCCCACCGGGGAGCTGTTTTTT. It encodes CASSLGLGPTGELFF.

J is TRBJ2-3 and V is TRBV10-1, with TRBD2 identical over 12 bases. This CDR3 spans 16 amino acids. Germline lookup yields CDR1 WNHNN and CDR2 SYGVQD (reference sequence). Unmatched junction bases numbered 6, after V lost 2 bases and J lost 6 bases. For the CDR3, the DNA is TGCGCCAGCAGTGAGGGACTAGCGGGATCTACGGATACGCAGTATTTT. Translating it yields CASSEGLAGSTDTQYF.

DNA for the CDR3: TGTGCCAGCTCACCAAGGGACAGGGGAGGATTCAATGAGCAGTTCTTC. It is translated as CASSPRDRGGFNEQFF. The chain combines TRBV18 with TRBJ2-1; TRBD1 matches 10 bases. J was trimmed by 6 bases and V by 2 bases; bases with no gene match: 7. Germline values: CDR1 KGHSH, CDR2 LQKENI. The CDR3 runs 16 residues.

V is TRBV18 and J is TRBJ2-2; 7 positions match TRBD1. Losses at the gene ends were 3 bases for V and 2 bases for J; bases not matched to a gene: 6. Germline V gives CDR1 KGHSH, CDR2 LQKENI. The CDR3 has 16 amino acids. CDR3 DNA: TGTGCCAGCTCACCTTCGGGACAGTCCAACACCGGGGAGCTGTTTTTT. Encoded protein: CASSPSGQSNTGELFF.

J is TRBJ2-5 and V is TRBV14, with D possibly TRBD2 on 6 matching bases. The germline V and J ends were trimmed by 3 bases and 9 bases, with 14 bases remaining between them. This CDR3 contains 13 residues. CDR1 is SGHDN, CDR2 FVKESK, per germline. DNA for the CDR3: TGTGCCAGCAGCCATGGAACGGGAGTACCCCAGTACTTC. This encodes CASSHGTGVPQYF.

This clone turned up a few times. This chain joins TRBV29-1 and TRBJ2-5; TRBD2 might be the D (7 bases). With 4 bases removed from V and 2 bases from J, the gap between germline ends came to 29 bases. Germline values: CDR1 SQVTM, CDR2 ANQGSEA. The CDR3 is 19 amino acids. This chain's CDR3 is CSVGGLTSGQHLGQETQYF. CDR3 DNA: TGCAGCGTTGGGGGACTAACATCAGGACAGCACTTGGGGCAAGAGACCCAGTACTTC.

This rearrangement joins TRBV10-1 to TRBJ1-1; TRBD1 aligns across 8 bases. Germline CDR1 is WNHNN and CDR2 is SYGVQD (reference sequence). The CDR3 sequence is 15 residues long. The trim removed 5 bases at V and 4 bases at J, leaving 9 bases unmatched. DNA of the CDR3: TGCGCCAGCAGTCCGCGGACAGGGCCGGGCACTGAAGCTTTCTTT. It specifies CASSPRTGPGTEAFF.

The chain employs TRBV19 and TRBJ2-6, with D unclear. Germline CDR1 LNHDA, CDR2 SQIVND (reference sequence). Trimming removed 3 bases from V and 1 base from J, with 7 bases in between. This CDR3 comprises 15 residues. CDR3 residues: CASSIAGSGANVLTF. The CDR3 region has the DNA TGTGCCAGTAGTATCGCCGGTTCTGGGGCCAACGTCCTGACTTTC.

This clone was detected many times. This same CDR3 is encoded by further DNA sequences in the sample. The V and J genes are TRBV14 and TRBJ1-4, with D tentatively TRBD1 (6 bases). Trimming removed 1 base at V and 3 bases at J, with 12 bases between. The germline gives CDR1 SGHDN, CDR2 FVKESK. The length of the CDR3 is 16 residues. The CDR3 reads CASSQVGGTPNEKLFF. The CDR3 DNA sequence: TGTGCCAGCAGCCAAGTGGGAGGGACACCTAATGAAAAACTGTTTTTT.

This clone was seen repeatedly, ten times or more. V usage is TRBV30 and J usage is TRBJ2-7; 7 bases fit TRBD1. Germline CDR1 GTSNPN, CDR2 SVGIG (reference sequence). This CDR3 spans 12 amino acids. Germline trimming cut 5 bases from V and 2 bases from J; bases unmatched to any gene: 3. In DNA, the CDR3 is TGTGCCTGGGCAACAGGGGCCTACGAGCAGTACTTC. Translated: CAWATGAYEQYF. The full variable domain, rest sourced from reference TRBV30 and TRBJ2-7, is SQTIHQWPATLVQPVGSPLSLECTVEGTSNPNLYWYRQAAGRGLQLLFYSVGIGQISSEVPQNLSASRPQDRQFILSSKKLLLSDSGFYLCAWATGAYEQYFGPGTRLTVT.

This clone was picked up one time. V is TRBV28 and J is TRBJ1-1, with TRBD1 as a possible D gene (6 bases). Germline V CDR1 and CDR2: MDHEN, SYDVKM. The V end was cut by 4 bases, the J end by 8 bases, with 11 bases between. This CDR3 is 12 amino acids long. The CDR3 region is CASSWGGPEAFF. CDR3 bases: TGTGCCAGCAGTTGGGGGGGCCCGGAAGCTTTCTTT. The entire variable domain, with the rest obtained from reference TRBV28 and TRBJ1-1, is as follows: DVKVTQSSRYLVKRTGEKVFLECVQDMDHENMFWYRQDPGLGLRLIYFSYDVKMKEKGDIPEGYSVSREKKERFSLILESASTNQTSMYLCASSWGGPEAFFGQGTRLTVV.

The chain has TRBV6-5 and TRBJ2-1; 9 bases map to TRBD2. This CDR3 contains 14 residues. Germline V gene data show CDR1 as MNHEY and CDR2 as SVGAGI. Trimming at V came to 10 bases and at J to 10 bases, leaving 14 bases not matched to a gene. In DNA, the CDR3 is TGTGCCATCTCATCTAGCGGGACTCGACTAGAGCAGTTCTTC. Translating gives CAISSSGTRLEQFF.

CDR3 protein: CARGSGTGAPYEQYF. The CDR3 DNA follows: TGCGCCAGAGGTTCGGGGACAGGGGCCCCCTACGAGCAGTACTTC. The chain links TRBV5-1 to TRBJ2-7; 10 nucleotides match TRBD1. Looked up from germline, CDR1 is SGHRS and CDR2 is YFSETQ. The CDR3 totals 15 residues. The ends lost 8 bases at V and 2 bases at J; junction bases unmatched: 10.